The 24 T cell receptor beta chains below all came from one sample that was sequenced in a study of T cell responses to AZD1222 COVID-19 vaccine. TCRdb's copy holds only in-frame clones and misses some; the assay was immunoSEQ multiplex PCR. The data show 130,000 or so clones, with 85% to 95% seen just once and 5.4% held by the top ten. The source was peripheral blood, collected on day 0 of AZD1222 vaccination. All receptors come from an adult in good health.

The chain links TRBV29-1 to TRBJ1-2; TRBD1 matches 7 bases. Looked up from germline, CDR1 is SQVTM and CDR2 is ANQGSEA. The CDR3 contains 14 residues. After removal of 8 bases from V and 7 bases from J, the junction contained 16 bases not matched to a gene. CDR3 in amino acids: CSINPQQGPGGYTF. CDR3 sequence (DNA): TGCAGCATTAATCCCCAACAGGGGCCAGGTGGCTACACCTTC.

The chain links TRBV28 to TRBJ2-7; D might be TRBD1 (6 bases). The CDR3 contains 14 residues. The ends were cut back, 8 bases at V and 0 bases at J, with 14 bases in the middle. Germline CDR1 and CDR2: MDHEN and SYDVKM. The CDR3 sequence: CASGQTLSSYEQYF. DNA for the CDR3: TGTGCCAGCGGACAGACACTTAGCTCCTACGAGCAGTACTTC.

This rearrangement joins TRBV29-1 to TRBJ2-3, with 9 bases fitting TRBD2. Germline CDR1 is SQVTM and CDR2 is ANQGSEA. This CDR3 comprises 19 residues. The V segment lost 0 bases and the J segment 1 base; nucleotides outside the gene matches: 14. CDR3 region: CSVEEIGSGGPSRTDTQYF. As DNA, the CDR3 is TGCAGCGTTGAAGAAATCGGTAGCGGGGGACCCTCTCGCACAGATACGCAGTATTTT.

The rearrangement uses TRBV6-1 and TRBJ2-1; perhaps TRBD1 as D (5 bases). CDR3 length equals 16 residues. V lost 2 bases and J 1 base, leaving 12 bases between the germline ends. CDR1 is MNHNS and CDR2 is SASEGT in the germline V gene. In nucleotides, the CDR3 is TGTGCCAGCAGTGAATTAATCAGGGATTCCTACAATGAGCAGTTCTTC. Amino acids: CASSELIRDSYNEQFF.

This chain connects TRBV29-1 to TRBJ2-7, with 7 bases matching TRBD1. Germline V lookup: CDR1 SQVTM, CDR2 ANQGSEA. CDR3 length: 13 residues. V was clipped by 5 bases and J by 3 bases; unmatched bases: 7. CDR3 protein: CSVRLGGGYEQYF. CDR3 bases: TGCAGCGTTCGGTTAGGGGGCGGCTACGAGCAGTACTTC.

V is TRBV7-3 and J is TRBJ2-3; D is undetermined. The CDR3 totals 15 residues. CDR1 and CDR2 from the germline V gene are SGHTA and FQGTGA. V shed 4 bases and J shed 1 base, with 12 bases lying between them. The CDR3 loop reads CASSSRLGGTDTQYF. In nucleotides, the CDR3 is TGTGCCAGCAGCTCCAGATTGGGCGGCACAGATACGCAGTATTTT.

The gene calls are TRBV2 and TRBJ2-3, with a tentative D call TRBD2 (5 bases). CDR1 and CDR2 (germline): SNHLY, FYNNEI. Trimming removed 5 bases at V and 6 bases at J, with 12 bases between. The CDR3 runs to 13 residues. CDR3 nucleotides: TGTGCCAGCAGTCTTCTAGCTCGGGATACGCAGTATTTT. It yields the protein CASSLLARDTQYF.

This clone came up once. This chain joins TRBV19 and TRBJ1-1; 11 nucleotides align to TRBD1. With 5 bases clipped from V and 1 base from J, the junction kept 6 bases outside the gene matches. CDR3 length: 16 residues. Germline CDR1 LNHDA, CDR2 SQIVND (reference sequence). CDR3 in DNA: TGTGCCAGTAGTGCGGACAGGGGGCTTTGGAACACTGAAGCTTTCTTT. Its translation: CASSADRGLWNTEAFF.

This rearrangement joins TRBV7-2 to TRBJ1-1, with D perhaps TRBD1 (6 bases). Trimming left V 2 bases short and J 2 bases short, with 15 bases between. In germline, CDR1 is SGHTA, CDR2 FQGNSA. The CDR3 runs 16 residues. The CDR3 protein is CASSLSRGYLNTEAFF. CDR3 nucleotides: TGTGCCAGCAGCTTAAGCAGGGGCTACCTAAACACTGAAGCTTTCTTT.

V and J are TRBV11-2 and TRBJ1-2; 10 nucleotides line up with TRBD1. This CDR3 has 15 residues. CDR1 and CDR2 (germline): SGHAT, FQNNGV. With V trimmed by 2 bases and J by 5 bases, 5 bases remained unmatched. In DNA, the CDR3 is TGTGCCAGCAGCTTAAGTAGGGACAGGGGATATGGCTACACCTTC. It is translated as CASSLSRDRGYGYTF.

This CDR3 reads CASSLGVVGARTEAFF. The CDR3 DNA reads TGCGCCAGCAGCTTGGGGGTTGTGGGGGCTCGCACTGAAGCTTTCTTT. The genes are TRBV5-1 and TRBJ1-1; D possibly corresponds to TRBD1 (6 bases). Per the germline V gene, CDR1 is SGHRS and CDR2 is YFSETQ. This CDR3 is built from 16 residues. V shed 0 bases and J shed 4 bases, with 16 bases lying between them.

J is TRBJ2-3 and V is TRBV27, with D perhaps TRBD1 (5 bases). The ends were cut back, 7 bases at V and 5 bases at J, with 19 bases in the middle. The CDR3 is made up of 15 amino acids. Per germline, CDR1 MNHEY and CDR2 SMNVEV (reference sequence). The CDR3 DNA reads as TGTGCCAGCATCATCAGGACACCACTGGGAGATACGCAGTATTTT. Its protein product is CASIIRTPLGDTQYF.

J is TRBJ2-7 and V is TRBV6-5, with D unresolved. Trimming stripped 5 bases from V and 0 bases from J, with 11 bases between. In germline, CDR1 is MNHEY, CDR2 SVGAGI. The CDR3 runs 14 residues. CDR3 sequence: CASSTRAGSYEQYF. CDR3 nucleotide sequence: TGTGCCAGCAGTACACGGGCTGGCTCCTACGAGCAGTACTTC.

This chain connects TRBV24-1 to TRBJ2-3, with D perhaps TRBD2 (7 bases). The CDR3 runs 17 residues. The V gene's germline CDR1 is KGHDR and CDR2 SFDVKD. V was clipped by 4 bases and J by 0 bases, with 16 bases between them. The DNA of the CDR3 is TGTGCCACCAGTGACACAGGGACTACGGCTAGCACAGATACGCAGTATTTT. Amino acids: CATSDTGTTASTDTQYF.

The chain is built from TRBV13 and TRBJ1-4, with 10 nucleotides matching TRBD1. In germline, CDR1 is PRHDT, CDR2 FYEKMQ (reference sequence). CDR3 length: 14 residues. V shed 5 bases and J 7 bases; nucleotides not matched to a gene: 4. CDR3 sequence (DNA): TGTGCCAGCAGCCTGAGACAGGGGGCTGAAAAACTGTTTTTT. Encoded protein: CASSLRQGAEKLFF.

In DNA form, the CDR3 reads TGTGCCAGCAGTGAATCATCGGTCTCTGGCTACACCTTC. Translation: CASSESSVSGYTF. The genes are TRBV2 and TRBJ1-2; D is ambiguous. Germline V gene data show CDR1 as SNHLY and CDR2 as FYNNEI. This CDR3 has 13 amino acids. The V end was cut by 2 bases, the J end by 7 bases, with 11 bases between.

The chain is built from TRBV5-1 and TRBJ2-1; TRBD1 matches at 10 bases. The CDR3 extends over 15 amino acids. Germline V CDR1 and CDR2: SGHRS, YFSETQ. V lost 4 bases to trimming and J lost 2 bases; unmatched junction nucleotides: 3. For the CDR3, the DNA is TGCGCCAGCAGCGGGGACAGGGGCGCCTACAATGAGCAGTTCTTC. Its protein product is CASSGDRGAYNEQFF.

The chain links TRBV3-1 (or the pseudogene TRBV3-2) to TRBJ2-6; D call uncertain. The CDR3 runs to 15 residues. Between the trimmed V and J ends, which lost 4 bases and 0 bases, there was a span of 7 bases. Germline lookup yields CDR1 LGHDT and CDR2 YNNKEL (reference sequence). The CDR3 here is CASSLQPSGANVLTF. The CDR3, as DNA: TGTGCCAGCAGCCTTCAGCCCTCTGGGGCCAACGTCCTGACTTTC.

CDR3 sequence (DNA): TGTGCCAGTAGTATTGGCAGTAACTATGGCTACACCTTC. Its translation: CASSIGSNYGYTF. The V call is TRBV19, the J call TRBJ1-2; D call uncertain. The CDR3 covers 13 residues. V was trimmed by 3 bases and J by 1 base, leaving 6 bases between them. Germline V gene data show CDR1 as LNHDA and CDR2 as SQIVND (reference sequence).

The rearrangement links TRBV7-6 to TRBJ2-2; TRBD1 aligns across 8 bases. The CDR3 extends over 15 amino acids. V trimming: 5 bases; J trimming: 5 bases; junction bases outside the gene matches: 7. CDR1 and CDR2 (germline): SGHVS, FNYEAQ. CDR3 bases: TGTGCCAGCAGCAACCGACAGGGGTGGACCGGGGAGCTGTTTTTT. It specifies CASSNRQGWTGELFF.

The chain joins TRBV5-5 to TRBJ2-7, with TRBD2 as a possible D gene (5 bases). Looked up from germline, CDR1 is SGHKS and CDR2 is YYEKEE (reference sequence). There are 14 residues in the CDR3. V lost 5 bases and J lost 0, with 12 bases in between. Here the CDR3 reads CASRAEVLSYEQYF. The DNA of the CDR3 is TGTGCCAGCAGGGCGGAGGTTCTCTCCTACGAGCAGTACTTC. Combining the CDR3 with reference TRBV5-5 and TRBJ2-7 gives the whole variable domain DAGVTQSPTHLIKTRGQQVTLRCSPISGHKSVSWYQQVLGQGPQFIFQYYEKEERGRGNFPDRFSARQFPNYSSELNVNALLLGDSALYLCASRAEVLSYEQYFGPGTRLTVT.

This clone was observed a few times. CDR3 region: CASSPQGGSGANVLTF. The CDR3 bases are TGTGCCAGCAGCCCTCAAGGGGGGTCTGGGGCCAACGTCCTGACTTTC. This chain links TRBV28 with TRBJ2-6; D could derive from TRBD1 or TRBD2 (6 bases each). V was pared by 6 bases and J by 1 base, with 13 bases between. CDR1 is MDHEN and CDR2 is SYDVKM in the germline V gene. This CDR3 is built from 16 residues.

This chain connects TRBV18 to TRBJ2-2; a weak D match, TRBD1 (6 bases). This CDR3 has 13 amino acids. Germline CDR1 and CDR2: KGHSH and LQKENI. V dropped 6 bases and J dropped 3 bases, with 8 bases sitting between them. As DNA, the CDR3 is TGTGCCAGCTCGAGACAGGACACCGGGGAGCTGTTTTTT. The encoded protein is CASSRQDTGELFF.

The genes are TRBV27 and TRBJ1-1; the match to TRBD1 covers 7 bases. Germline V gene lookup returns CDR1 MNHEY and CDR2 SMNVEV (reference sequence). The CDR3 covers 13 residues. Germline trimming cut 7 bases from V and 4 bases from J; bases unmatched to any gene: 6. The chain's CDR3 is CASMKQGTTEAFF. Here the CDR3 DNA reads TGTGCCAGCATGAAACAGGGGACCACTGAAGCTTTCTTT.